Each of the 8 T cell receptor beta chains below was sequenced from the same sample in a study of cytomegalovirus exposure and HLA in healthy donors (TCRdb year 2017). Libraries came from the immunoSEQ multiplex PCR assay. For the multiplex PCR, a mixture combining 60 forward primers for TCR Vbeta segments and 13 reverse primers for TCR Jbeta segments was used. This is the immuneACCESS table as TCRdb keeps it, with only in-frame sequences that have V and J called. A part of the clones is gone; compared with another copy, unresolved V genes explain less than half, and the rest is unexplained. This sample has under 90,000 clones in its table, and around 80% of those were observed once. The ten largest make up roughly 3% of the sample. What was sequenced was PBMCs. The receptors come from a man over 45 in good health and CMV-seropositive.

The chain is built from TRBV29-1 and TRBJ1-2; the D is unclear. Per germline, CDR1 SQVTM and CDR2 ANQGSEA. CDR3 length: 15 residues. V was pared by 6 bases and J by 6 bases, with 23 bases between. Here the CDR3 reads CSVSPRLTGKDGYTF. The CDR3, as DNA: TGCAGCGTCTCACCCCGTTTAACCGGGAAGGATGGCTACACCTTC.

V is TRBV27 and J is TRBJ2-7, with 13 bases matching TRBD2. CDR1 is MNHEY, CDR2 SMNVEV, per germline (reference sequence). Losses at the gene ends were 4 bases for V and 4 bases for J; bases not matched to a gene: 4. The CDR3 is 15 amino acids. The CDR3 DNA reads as TGTGCCAGCAGTTCCCCGACTAGCGGGAGGTACGAGCAGTACTTC. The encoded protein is CASSSPTSGRYEQYF.

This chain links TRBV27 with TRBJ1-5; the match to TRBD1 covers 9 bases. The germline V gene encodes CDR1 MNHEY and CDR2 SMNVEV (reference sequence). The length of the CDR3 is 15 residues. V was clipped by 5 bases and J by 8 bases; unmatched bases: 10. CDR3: CASSGLTGGREPQHF. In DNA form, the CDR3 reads TGTGCCAGCAGTGGATTAACAGGGGGCAGGGAGCCCCAGCATTTT.

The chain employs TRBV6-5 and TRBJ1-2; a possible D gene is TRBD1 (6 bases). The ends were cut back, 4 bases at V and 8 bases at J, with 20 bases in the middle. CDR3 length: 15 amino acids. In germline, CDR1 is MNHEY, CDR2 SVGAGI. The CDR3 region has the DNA TGTGCCAGCAGTTGGTCGATACAGGGTTCGTGGGGCTACACCTTC. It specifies CASSWSIQGSWGYTF.

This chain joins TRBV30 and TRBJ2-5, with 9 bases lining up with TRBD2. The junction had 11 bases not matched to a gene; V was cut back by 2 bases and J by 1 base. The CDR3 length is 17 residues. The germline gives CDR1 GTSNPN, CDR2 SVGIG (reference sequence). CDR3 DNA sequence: TGTGCCTGGAGTTCCCTTGTTAGCGGGAGTACCCAAGAGACCCAGTACTTC. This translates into CAWSSLVSGSTQETQYF.

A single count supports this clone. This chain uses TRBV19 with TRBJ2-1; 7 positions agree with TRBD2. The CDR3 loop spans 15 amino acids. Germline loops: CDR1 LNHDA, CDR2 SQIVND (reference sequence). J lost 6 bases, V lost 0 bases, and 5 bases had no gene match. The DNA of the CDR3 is TGTGCCAGTAGTATAGATGGGCGGGGGAGCAATGAGCAGTTCTTC. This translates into CASSIDGRGSNEQFF.

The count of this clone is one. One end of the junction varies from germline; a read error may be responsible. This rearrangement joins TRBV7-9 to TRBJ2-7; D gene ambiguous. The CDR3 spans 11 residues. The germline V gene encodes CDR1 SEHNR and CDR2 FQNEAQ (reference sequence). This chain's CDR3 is CSSSRTYEQYF. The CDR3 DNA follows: TGTTCCAGCAGCCGAACATACGAGCAGTACTTC. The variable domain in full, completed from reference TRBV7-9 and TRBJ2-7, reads DTGVSQNPRHKITKRGQNVTFRCDPISEHNRLYWYRQTLGQGPEFLTYFQNEAQLEKSRLLSDRFSAERPKGSFSTLEIQRTEQGDSAMYLCSSSRTYEQYFGPGTRLTVT.

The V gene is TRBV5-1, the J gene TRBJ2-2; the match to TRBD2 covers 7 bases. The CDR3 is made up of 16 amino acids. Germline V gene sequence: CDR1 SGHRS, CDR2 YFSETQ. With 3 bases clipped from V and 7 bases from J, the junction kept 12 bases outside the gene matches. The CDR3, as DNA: TGCGCCAGCAGCTCCCCTGGAGCGGGGACGGTCGGGGAGCTGTTTTTT. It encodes CASSSPGAGTVGELFF. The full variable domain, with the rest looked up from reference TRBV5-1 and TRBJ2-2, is KAGVTQTPRYLIKTRGQQVTLSCSPISGHRSVSWYQQTPGQGLQFLFEYFSETQRNKGNFPGRFSGRQFSNSRSEMNVSTLELGDSALYLCASSSPGAGTVGELFFGEGSRLTVL.